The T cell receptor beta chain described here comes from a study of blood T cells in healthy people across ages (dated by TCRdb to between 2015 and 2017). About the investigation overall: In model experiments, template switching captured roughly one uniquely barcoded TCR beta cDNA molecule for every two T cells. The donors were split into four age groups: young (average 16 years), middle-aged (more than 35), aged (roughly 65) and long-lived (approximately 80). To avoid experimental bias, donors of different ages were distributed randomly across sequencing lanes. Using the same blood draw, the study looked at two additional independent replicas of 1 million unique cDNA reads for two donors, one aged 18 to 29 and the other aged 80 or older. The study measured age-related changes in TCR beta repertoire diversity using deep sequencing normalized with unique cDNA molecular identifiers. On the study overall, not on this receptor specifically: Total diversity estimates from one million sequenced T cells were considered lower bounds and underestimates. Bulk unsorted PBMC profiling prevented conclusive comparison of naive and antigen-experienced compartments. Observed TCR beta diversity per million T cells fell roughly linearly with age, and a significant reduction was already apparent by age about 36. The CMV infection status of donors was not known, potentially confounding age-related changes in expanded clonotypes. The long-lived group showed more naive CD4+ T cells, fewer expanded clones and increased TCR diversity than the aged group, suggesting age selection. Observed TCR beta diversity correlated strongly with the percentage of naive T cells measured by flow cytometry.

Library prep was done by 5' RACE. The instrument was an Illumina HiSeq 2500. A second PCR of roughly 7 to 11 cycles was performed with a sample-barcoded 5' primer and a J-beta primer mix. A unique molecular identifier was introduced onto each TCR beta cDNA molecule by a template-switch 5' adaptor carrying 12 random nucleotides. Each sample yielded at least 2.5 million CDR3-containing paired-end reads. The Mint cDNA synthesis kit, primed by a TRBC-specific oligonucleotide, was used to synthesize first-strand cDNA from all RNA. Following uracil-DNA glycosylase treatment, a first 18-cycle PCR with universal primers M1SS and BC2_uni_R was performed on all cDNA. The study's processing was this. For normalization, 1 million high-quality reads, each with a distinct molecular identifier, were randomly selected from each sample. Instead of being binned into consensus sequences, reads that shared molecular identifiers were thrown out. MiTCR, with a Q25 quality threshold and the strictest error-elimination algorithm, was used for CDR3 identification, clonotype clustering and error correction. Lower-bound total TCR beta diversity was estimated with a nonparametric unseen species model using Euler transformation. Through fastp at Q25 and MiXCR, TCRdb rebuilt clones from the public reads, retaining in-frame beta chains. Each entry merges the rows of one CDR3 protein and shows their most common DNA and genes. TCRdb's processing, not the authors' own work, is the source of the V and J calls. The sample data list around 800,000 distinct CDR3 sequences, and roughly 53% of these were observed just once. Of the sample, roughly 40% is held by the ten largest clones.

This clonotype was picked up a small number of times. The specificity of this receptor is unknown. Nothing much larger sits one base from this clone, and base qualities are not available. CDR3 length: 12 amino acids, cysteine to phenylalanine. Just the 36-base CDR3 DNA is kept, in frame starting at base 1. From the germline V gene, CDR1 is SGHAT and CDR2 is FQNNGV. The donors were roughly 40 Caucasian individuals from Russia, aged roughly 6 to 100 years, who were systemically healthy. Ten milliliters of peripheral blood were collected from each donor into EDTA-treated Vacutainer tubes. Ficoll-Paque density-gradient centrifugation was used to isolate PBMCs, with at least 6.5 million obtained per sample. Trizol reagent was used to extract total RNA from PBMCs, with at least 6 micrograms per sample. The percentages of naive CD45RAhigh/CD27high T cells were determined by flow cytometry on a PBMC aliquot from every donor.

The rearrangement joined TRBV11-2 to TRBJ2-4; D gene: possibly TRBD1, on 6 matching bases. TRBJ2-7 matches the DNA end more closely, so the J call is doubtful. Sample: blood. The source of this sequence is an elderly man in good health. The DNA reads TGTGCCAGCAGAACAGGGTCCAACGAGCAGTACTTC. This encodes CASRTGSNEQYF.